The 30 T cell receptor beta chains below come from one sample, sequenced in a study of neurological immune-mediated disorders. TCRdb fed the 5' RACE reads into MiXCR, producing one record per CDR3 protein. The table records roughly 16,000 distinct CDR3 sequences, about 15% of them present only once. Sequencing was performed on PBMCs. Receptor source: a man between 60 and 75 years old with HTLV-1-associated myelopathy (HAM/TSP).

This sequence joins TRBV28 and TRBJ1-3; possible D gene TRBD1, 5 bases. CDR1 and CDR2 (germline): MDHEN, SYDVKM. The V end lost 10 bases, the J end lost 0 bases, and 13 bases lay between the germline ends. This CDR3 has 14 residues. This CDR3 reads CATRDVDSGNTIYF. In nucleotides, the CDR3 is TGTGCCACCCGGGACGTCGACTCTGGAAACACCATATATTTT.

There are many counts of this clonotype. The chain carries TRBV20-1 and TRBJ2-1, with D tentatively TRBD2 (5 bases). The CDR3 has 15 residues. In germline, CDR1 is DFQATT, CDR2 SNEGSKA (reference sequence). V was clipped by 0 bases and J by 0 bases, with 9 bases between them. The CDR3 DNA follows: TGCAGTGCTAGAGATCTGAGGGACTCCTACAATGAGCAGTTCTTC. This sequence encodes CSARDLRDSYNEQFF.

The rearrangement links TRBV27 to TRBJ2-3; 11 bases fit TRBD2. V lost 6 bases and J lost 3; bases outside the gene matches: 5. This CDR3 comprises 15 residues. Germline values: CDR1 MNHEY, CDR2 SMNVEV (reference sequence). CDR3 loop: CASSPRLAGTDTQYF. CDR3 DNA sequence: TGTGCCAGCAGCCCAAGACTAGCGGGGACAGATACGCAGTATTTT.

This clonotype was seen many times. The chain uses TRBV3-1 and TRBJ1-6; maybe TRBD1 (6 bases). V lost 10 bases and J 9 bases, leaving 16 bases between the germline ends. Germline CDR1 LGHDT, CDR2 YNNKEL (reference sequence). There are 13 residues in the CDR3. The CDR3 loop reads CATGTPVGSPLHF. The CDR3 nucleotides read TGTGCCACCGGGACACCGGTGGGTTCACCCCTCCACTTT.

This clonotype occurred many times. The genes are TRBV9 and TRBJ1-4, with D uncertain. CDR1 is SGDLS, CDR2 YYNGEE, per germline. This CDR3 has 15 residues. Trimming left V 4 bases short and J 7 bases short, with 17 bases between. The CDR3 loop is CASSPPWSAGEKLFF. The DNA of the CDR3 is TGTGCCAGCAGCCCCCCGTGGAGCGCGGGTGAAAAACTGTTTTTT. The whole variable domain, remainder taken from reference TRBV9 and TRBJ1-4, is DSGVTQTPKHLITATGQRVTLRCSPRSGDLSVYWYQQSLDQGLQFLIQYYNGEERAKGNILERFSAQQFPDLHSELNLSSLELGDSALYFCASSPPWSAGEKLFFGSGTQLSVL.

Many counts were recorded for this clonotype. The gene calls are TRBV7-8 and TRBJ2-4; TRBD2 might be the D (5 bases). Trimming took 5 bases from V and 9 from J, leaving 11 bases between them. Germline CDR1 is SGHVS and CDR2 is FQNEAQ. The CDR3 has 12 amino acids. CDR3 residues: CASSEFGLIQYF. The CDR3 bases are TGTGCCAGCAGCGAGTTCGGACTCATTCAGTACTTC.

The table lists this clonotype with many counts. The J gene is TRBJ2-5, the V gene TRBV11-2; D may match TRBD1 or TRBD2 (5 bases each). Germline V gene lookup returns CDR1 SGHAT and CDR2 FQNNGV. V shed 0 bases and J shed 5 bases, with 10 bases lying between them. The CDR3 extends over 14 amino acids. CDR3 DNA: TGTGCCAGCAGCTTAGAGAGGGGTGGGGAGACCCAGTACTTC. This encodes CASSLERGGETQYF.

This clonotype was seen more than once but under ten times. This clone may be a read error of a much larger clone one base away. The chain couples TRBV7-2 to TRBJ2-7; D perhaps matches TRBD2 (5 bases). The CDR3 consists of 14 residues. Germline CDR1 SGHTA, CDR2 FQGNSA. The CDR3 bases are TGTGCCAGCAGCTTAGGGAGGAGAGCCTACGGGCAGTACTTC. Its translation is CASSLGRRAYGQYF.

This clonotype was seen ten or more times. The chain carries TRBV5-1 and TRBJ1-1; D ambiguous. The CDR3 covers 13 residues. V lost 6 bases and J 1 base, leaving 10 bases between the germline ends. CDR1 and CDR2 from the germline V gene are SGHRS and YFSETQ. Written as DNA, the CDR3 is TGCGCCAGCAAGGAGCAGACGAACACTGAAGCTTTCTTT. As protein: CASKEQTNTEAFF.

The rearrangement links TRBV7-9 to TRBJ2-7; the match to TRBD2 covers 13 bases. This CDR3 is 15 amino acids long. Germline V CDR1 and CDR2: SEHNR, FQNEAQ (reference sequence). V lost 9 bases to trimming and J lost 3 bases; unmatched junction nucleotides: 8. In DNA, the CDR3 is TGTGCCAGGAGTACTAGCGGGGGGGTATTCTACGAGCAGTACTTC. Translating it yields CARSTSGGVFYEQYF.

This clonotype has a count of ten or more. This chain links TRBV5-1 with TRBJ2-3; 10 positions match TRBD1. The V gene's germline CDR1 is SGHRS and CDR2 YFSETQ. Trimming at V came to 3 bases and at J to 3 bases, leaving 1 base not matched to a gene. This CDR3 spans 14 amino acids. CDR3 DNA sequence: TGCGCCAGCAGCTGGGGACAGGGGACAGATACGCAGTATTTT. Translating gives CASSWGQGTDTQYF.

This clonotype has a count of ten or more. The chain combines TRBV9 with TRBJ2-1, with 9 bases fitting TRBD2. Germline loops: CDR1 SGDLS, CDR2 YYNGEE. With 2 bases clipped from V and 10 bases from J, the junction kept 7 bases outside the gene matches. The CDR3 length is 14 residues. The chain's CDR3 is CASSVAGGRGEQFF. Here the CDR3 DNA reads TGTGCCAGCAGCGTTGCGGGGGGGCGGGGGGAGCAGTTCTTC. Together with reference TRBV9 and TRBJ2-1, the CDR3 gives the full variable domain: DSGVTQTPKHLITATGQRVTLRCSPRSGDLSVYWYQQSLDQGLQFLIQYYNGEERAKGNILERFSAQQFPDLHSELNLSSLELGDSALYFCASSVAGGRGEQFFGPGTRLTVL.

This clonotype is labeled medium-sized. The CDR3 reads CASGGRETQYF. Written as DNA, the CDR3 is TGTGCCAGCGGGGGGCGAGAGACCCAGTACTTC. V is TRBV7-8 and J is TRBJ2-5; D is tentatively TRBD1 or TRBD2 (6 bases each). The germline CDR1 and CDR2 sequences are SGHVS and FQNEAQ. CDR3 length: 11 residues. Trimming removed 8 bases from V and 4 bases from J, with 8 bases in between.

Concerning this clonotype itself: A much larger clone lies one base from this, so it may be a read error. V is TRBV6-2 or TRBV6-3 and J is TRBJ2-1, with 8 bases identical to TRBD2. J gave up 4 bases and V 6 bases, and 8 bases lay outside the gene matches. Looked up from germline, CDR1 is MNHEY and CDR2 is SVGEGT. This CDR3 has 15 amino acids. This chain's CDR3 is CASRDDSGVYNEQFF. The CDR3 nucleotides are TGTGCCAGCAGGGACGATAGCGGGGTATACAATGAGCAGTTCTTC.

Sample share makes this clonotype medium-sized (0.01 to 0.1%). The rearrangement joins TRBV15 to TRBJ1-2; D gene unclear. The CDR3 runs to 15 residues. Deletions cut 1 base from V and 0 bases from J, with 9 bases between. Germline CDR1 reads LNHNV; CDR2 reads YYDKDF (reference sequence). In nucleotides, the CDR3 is TGTGCCACCAGCAGAGTCCCCACAGCTAACTATGGCTACACCTTC. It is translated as CATSRVPTANYGYTF.

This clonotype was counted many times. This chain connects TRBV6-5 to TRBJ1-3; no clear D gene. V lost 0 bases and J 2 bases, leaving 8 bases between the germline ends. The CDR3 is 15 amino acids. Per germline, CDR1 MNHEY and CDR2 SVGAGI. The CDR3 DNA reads TGTGCCAGCAGTTACTCGACGGTCCCTGGAAACACCATATATTTT. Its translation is CASSYSTVPGNTIYF.

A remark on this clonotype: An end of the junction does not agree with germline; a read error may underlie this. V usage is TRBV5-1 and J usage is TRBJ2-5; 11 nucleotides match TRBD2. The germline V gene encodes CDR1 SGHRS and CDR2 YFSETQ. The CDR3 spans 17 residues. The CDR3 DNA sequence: TGTACCAGCAGCCTGCCTGATACTAGCGGGGGCCAAGAGACCCAGTACTTC. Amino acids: CTSSLPDTSGGQETQYF.

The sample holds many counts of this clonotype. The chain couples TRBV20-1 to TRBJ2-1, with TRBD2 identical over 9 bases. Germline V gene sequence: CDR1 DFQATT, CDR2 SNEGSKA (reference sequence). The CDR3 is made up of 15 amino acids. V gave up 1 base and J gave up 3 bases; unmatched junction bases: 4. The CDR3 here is CSARAAGGRYNEQFF. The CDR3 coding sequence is TGCAGTGCTAGAGCTGCGGGGGGGCGCTACAATGAGCAGTTCTTC.

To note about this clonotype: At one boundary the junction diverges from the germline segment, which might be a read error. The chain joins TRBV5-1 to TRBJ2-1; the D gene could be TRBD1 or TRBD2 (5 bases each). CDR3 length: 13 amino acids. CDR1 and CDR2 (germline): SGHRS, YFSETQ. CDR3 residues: CASTRDGYYEQFF. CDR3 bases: TGCGCCAGCACAAGGGACGGCTACTATGAGCAGTTCTTC. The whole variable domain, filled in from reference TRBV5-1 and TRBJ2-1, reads KAGVTQTPRYLIKTRGQQVTLSCSPISGHRSVSWYQQTPGQGLQFLFEYFSETQRNKGNFPGRFSGRQFSNSRSEMNVSTLELGDSALYLCASTRDGYYEQFFGPGTRLTVL.

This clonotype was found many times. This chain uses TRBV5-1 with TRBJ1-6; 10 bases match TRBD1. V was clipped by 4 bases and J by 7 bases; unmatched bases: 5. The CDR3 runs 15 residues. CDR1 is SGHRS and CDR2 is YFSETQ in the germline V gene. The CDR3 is CASSLRGQGNSPLHF. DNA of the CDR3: TGCGCCAGCAGCCTTCGGGGACAGGGGAATTCACCCCTCCACTTT.

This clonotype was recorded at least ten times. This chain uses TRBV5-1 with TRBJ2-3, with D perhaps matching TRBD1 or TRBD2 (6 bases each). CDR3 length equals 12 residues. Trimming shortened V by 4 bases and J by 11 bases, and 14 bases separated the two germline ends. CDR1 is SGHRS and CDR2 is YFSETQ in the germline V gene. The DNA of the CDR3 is TGCGCCAGCAGCCCGGATCGGGGGCTGCAGTATTTT. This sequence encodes CASSPDRGLQYF.

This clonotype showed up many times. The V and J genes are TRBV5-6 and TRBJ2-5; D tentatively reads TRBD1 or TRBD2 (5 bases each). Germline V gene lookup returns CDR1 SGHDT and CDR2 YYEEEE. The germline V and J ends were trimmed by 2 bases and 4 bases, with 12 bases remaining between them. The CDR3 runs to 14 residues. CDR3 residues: CASSLRGSGETQYF. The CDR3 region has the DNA TGTGCCAGCAGCTTAAGGGGAAGCGGAGAGACCCAGTACTTC. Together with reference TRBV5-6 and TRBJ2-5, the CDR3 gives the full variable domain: DAGVTQSPTHLIKTRGQQVTLRCSPKSGHDTVSWYQQALGQGPQFIFQYYEEEERQRGNFPDRFSGHQFPNYSSELNVNALLLGDSALYLCASSLRGSGETQYFGPGTRLLVL.

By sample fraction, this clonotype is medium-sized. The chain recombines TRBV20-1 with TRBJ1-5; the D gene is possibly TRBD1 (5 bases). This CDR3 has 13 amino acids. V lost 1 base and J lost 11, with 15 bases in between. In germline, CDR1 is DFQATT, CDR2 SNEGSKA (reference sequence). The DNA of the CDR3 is TGCAGTGCTAGAGCCTTCACCTCAGGGACCCAGCATTTT. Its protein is CSARAFTSGTQHF.

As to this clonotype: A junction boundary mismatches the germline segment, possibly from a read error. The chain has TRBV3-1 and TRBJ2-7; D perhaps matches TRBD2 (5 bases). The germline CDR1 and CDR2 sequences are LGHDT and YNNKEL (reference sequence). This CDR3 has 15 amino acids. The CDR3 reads CAGSQGLAGAYEQYF. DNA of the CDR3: TGTGCCGGCAGCCAAGGCCTAGCAGGTGCCTACGAGCAGTACTTC.

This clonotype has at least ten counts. The CDR3 bases are TGCAGTGCTAGTTGGCAGGGGGCTGAAAAACTGTTTTTT. Translation: CSASWQGAEKLFF. This chain joins TRBV20-1 and TRBJ1-4; TRBD1 matches at 8 bases. The CDR3 sequence is 13 residues long. Per the germline V gene, CDR1 is DFQATT and CDR2 is SNEGSKA (reference sequence). V was clipped by 3 bases and J by 7 bases; unmatched bases: 4.

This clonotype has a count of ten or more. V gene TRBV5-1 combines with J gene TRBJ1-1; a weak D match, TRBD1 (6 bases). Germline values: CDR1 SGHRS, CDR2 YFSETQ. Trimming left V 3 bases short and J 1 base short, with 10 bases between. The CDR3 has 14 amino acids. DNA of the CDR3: TGCGCCAGCAGCTGGGACACGGGGAACACTGAAGCTTTCTTT. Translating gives CASSWDTGNTEAFF.

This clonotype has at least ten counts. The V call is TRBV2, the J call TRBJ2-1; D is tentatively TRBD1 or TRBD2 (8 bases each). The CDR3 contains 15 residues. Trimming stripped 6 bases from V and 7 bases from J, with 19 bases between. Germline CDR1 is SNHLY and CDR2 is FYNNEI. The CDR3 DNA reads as TGTGCCAGCAGGGCCCAGCGGGGGACAGGAAATGAGCAGTTCTTC. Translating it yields CASRAQRGTGNEQFF.

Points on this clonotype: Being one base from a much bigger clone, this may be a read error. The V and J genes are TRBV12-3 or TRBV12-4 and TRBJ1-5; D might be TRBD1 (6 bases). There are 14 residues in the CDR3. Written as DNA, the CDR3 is TGTGCCAGCGGCGACACAGGGTACAATAAGCCCCAGCATTTT. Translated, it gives CASGDTGYNKPQHF.

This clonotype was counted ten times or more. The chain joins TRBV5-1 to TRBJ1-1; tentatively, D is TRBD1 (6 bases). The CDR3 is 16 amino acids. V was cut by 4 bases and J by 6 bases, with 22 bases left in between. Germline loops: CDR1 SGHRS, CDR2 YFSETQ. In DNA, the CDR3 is TGCGCCAGCAGCCGGGTACAGACCGCGGGGGCTTCTGAAGCTTTCTTT. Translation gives CASSRVQTAGASEAFF.

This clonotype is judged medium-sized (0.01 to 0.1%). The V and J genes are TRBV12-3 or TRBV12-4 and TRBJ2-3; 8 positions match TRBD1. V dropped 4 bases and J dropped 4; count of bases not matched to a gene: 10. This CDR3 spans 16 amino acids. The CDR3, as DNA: TGTGCCAGCAGTTCTCCGGGTGGACAGGGCCCAGATACGCAGTATTTT. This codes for CASSSPGGQGPDTQYF.